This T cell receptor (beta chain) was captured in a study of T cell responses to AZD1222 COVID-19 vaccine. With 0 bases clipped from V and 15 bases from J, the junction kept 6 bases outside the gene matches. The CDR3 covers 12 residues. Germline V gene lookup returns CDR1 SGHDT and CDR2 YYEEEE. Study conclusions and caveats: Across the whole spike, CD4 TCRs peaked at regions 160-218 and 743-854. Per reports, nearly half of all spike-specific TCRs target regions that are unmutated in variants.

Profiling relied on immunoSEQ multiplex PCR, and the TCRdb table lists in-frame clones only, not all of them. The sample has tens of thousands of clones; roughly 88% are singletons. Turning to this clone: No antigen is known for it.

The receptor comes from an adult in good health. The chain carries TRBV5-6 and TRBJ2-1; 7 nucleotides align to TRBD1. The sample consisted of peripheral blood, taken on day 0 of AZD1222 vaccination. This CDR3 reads CASSLDRGVSFF. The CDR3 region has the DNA TGTGCCAGCAGCTTGGACAGGGGAGTTTCGTTCTTC. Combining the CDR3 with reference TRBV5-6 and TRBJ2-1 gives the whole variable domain DAGVTQSPTHLIKTRGQQVTLRCSPKSGHDTVSWYQQALGQGPQFIFQYYEEEERQRGNFPDRFSGHQFPNYSSELNVNALLLGDSALYLCASSLDRGVSFFGPGTRLTVL.